Given below is one T cell receptor (beta chain) in context. As originally analysed: Nucleated cell counts were estimated from reference gene primer amplification. Profiled with immunoSEQ multiplex PCR; TCRdb holds only in-frame clones, not every one. V, J and clone size derive from that table, while D and trimming were established from the DNA sequence. The sample includes under 60,000 clones, roughly 83% of them seen just once. Deletions cut 0 bases from V and 2 bases from J, with 11 bases between. The CDR3 spans 16 residues. Germline CDR1 and CDR2: LNHDA and SQIVND (reference sequence). These data originate in a study of blood T cell repertoires in COVID-19. The wider study: Samples taken during acute and convalescent COVID-19 were collected in the United States, Italy and Spain. PBMCs, B-cell-depleted T cells, or T cells were the source of the cDNA or gDNA that made up the material.

The source of this sequence is a man aged 65 to 79 with acute or convalescent COVID-19. The chain uses TRBV19 and TRBJ2-1; possible D gene TRBD2, 7 bases. Sequenced sample: peripheral blood. CDR3 bases: TGTGCCAGTAGTATAGATTGGCGGGGGCCCTACAATGAGCAGTTCTTC. The encoded protein is CASSIDWRGPYNEQFF.